This TCR beta chain was sequenced for a study of T-cell reconstitution after alpha-beta-depleted transplantation in children. Broader study findings: Once a year had passed after transplant, T-cell counts and diversity came mostly from newly produced T cells. For some patients, TCRbeta diversity was high at day 60 because of recipient T cells and thymic progenitors that survived.

This clonotype has only one observation. As yet, its antigen is unknown. This clone may be a read error of a much larger clone one base away. Researchers prepared the TCRbeta library using unique molecular identifiers, the study reports. Using its own MiXCR run on the PCR reads, TCRdb lists one record per CDR3 protein. The sample includes fewer than 350,000 distinct CDR3 sequences, around a tenth of them seen just once. CDR3 length equals 13 residues. Germline CDR1 SGHNT, CDR2 YYREEE (reference sequence). Trimming took off 2 bases at V and 3 bases at J, with 9 bases between the two ends. The TCR sequence derives from a male patient aged 2-15 years who had a stem cell transplant for chronic granulomatous disease, so the T cells may come from the graft donor. This chain connects TRBV5-4 to TRBJ2-7; D not resolved. The starting material was peripheral blood, obtained 180 days after TCRalphabeta/CD19-depleted stem cell transplant. The CDR3 spells CASSFAAVYEQYF. The CDR3 DNA follows: TGTGCCAGCAGCTTCGCGGCCGTCTACGAGCAGTACTTC. Complete variable domain (other parts from reference TRBV5-4 and TRBJ2-7): ETGVTQSPTHLIKTRGQQVTLRCSSQSGHNTVSWYQQALGQGPQFIFQYYREEENGRGNFPPRFSGLQFPNYSSELNVNALELDDSALYLCASSFAAVYEQYFGPGTRLTVT.